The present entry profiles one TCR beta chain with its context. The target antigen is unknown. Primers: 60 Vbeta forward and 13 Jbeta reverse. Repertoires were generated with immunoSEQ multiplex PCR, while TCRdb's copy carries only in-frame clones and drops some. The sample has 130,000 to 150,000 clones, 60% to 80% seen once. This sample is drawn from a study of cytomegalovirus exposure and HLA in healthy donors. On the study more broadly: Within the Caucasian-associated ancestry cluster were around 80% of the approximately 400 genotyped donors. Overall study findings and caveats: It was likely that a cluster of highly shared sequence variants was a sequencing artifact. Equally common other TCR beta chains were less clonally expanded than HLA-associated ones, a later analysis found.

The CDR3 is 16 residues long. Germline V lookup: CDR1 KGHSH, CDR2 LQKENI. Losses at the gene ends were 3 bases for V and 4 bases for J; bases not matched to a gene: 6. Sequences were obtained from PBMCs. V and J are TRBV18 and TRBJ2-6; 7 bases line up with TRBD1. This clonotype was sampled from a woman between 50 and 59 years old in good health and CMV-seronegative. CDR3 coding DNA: TGTGCCAGCTCACCGGTGCGACAGGGCGGGGCCAACGTCCTGACTTTC. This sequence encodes CASSPVRQGGANVLTF.